Listed here are 8 T cell receptor beta chains from one sample, sequenced in a study of response to subunit inactivated influenza vaccine. One entry per CDR3 protein results from TCRdb running MiXCR on the RT-PCR reads. Here the sample spans roughly 550,000 distinct CDR3 sequences, under 30% being singletons. The same sample was also used in a study of T cells expressing NK-cell markers. That source notes: The authors generated TCR beta cDNA through 5'RACE template switching with UMIs.

This sample comprised CD4+ T cells sorted from PBMCs, obtained 11 to 12 days after vaccination. The receptors were sampled from a man over 45 who received an inactivated influenza vaccine.

Here the CDR3 reads CSALTQGVYEQYF. The CDR3 DNA reads TGCAGTGCTTTGACCCAAGGGGTCTACGAGCAGTACTTC. The chain uses TRBV20-1 and TRBJ2-7, with TRBD1 as a possible D gene (5 bases). The ends were cut back, 5 bases at V and 3 bases at J, with 14 bases in the middle. Germline CDR1 and CDR2: DFQATT and SNEGSKA (reference sequence). The CDR3 spans 13 residues.

The chain combines TRBV9 with TRBJ2-3; 9 positions agree with TRBD2. J was trimmed by 2 bases and V by 3 bases; bases with no gene match: 10. The CDR3 length is 17 residues. Germline V CDR1 and CDR2: SGDLS, YYNGEE. The CDR3 spells CASSGTRGGQNTDTQYF. In nucleotides, the CDR3 is TGTGCCAGCAGCGGGACGCGGGGGGGCCAAAACACAGATACGCAGTATTTT.

The chain uses TRBV12-3 or TRBV12-4 and TRBJ1-3; no clear D. The CDR3 is 14 residues long. The ends were cut back, 7 bases at V and 0 bases at J, with 10 bases in the middle. CDR3 bases: TGTGCCAGCAAACCGACGGGCTCTGGAAACACCATATATTTT. The encoded protein is CASKPTGSGNTIYF.

At least ten counts were recorded for this clonotype. This chain joins TRBV19 and TRBJ2-4, with D perhaps TRBD1 (5 bases). The length of the CDR3 is 15 residues. CDR1 LNHDA and CDR2 SQIVND come from the germline V gene (reference sequence). The V gene lost 0 bases and the J gene lost 7 bases, with 13 bases spanning the gap. The DNA for the CDR3 is TGTGCCAGTAGTATAGACCATGCACAGGCGAACATTCAGTACTTC. This gives the protein CASSIDHAQANIQYF.

The chain employs TRBV12-3 or TRBV12-4 and TRBJ2-5; D not resolved. Trimming left V 3 bases short and J 3 bases short, with 5 bases between. The CDR3 has 12 residues. The CDR3 DNA is TGTGCCAGCAGTTTCACAGAAGAGACCCAGTACTTC. This codes for CASSFTEETQYF.

This clonotype was counted only a few times. The chain carries TRBV9 and TRBJ2-6; 8 nucleotides align to TRBD1. V shed 2 bases, J shed 0 bases, and the junction held 10 bases outside the gene matches. CDR3 size: 19 residues. CDR1 and CDR2 (germline): SGDLS, YYNGEE. The CDR3 region has the DNA TGTGCCAGCAGCGTCAAACCGGGACAGGTGCTCTCTGGGGCCAACGTCCTGACTTTC. Its translation: CASSVKPGQVLSGANVLTF.

The J gene is TRBJ2-3, the V gene TRBV20-1, with a possible D match to TRBD2 (6 bases). Germline lookup yields CDR1 DFQATT and CDR2 SNEGSKA (reference sequence). The CDR3 contains 14 residues. Trimming removed 5 bases at V and 4 bases at J, with 16 bases between. CDR3 loop: CSARLALGPDTQYF. The CDR3 DNA reads as TGCAGTGCTCGCCTAGCGCTGGGGCCAGATACGCAGTATTTT.

The J gene is TRBJ2-1, the V gene TRBV20-1; D not certain. Trimming took off 2 bases at V and 5 bases at J, with 10 bases between the two ends. The germline CDR1 and CDR2 sequences are DFQATT and SNEGSKA (reference sequence). The CDR3 totals 13 residues. The CDR3 nucleotides are TGCAGTGCTAGAAACCCGGCCGACAATGAGCAGTTCTTC. Its translation: CSARNPADNEQFF.